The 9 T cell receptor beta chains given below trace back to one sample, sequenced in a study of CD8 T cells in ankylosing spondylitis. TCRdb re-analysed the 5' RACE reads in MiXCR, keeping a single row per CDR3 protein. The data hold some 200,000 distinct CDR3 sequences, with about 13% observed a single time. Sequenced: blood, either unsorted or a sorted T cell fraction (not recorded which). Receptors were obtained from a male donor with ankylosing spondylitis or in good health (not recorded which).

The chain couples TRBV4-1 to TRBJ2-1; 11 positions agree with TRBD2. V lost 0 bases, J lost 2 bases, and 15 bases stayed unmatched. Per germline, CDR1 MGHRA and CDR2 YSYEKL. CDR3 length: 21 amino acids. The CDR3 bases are TGCGCCAGCAGCCAAGAGGGGTTCTTTAGCGGGAGGGTAAGGACCTACAATGAGCAGTTCTTC. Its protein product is CASSQEGFFSGRVRTYNEQFF.

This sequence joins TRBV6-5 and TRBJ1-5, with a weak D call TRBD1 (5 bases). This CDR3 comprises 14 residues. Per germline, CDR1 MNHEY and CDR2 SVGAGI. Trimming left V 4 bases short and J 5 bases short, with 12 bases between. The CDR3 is CASSLPGVDQPQHF. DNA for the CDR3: TGTGCCAGCAGTTTGCCGGGGGTTGATCAGCCCCAGCATTTT.

The CDR3 sequence: CASSEWGAMNTEAFF. In nucleotides, the CDR3 is TGTGCCAGCAGTGAATGGGGGGCAATGAACACTGAAGCTTTCTTT. The chain recombines TRBV6-1 with TRBJ1-1; the D gene is possibly TRBD1 (6 bases). This CDR3 region has 15 residues. Germline values: CDR1 MNHNS, CDR2 SASEGT. V was pared by 2 bases and J by 0 bases, with 10 bases between.

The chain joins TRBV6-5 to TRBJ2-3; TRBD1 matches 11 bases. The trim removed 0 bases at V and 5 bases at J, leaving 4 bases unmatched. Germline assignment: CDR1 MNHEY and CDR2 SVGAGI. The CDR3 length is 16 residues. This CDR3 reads CASSYSGQGAGDTQYF. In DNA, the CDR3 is TGTGCCAGCAGTTACTCCGGACAGGGGGCGGGAGATACGCAGTATTTT.

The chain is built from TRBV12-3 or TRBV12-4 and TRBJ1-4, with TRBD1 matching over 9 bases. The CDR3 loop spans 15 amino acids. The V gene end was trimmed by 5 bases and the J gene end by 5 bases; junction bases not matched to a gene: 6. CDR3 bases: TGTGCCAGCAGTCTGGGACAGGGAGCGAATGAAAAACTGTTTTTT. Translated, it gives CASSLGQGANEKLFF.

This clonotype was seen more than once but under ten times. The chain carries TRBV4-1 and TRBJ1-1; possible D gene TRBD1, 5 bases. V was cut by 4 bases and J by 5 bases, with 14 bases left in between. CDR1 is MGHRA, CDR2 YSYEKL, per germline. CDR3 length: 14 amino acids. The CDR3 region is CASSRTSGGTEAFF. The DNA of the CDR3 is TGCGCCAGCAGCCGGACGTCGGGGGGAACTGAAGCTTTCTTT.

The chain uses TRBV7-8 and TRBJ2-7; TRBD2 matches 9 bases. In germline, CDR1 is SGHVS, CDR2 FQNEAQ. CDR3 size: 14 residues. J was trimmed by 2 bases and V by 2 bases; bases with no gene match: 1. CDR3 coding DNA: TGTGCCAGCAGCTTACTAGCGGGAACCTACGAGCAGTACTTC. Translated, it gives CASSLLAGTYEQYF.

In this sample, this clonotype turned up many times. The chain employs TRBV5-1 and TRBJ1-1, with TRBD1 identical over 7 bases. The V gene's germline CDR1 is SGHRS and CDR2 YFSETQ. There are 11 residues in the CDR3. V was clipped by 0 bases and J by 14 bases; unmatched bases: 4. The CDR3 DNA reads TGCGCCAGCAGCTTGGGACAGGGAGAATTCTTT. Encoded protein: CASSLGQGEFF.

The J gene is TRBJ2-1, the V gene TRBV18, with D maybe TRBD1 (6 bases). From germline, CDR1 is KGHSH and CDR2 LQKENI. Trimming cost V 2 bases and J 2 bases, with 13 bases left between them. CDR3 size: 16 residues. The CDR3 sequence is CASSPSDSPAYNEQFF. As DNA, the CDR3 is TGTGCCAGCTCACCATCGGACAGTCCGGCCTACAATGAGCAGTTCTTC.